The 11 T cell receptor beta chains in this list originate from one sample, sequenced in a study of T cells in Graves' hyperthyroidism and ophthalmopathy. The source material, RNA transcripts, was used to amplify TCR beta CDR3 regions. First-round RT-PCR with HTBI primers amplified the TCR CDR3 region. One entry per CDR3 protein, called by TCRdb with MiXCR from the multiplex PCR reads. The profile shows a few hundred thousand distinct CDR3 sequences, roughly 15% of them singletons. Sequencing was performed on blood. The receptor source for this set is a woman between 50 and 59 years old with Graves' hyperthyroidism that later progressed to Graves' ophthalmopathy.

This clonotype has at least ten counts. The CDR3, as DNA: TGTGCCAGCAGTTCCCGAAACCCAAAGGACTATGGCTACACCTTC. This translates into CASSSRNPKDYGYTF. V and J are TRBV6-1 and TRBJ1-2, with unresolved D. V dropped 5 bases and J dropped 3 bases, with 16 bases sitting between them. The CDR3 runs 15 residues. Germline V gene lookup returns CDR1 MNHNS and CDR2 SASEGT.

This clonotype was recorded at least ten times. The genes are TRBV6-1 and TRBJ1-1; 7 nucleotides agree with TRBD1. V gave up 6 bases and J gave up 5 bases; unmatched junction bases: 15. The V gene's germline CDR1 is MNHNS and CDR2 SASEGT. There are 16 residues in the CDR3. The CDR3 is CASRFIRQGGGTEAFF. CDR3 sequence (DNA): TGTGCCAGCAGATTCATAAGACAGGGCGGAGGAACTGAAGCTTTCTTT.

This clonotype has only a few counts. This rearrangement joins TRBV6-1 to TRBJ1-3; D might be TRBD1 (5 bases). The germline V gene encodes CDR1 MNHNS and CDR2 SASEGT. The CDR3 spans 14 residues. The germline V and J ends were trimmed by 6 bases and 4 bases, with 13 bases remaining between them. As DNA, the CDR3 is TGTGCCAGCAGGCTCGTCCCAGGGGGAAACACCATATATTTT. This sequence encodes CASRLVPGGNTIYF.

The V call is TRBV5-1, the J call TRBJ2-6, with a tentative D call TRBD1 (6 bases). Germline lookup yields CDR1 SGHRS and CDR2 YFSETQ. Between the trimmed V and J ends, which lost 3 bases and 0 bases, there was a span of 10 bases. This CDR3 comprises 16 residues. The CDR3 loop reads CASSSQQGSGANVLTF. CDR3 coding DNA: TGCGCCAGCAGCTCCCAACAGGGCTCTGGGGCCAACGTCCTGACTTTC.

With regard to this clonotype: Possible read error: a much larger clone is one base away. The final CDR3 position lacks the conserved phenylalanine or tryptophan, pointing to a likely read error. In DNA form, the CDR3 reads TGTGCCAGCAGGGACCTCACAGGGGGCCCTCAGCCCCAGCATTCT. It yields the protein CASRDLTGGPQPQHS. The chain carries TRBV6-2 or TRBV6-3 and TRBJ1-5; 9 nucleotides match TRBD1. The CDR3 is 15 residues long. CDR1 and CDR2 from the germline V gene are MNHEY and SVGEGT. Unmatched junction bases numbered 9, after V lost 6 bases and J lost 6 bases.

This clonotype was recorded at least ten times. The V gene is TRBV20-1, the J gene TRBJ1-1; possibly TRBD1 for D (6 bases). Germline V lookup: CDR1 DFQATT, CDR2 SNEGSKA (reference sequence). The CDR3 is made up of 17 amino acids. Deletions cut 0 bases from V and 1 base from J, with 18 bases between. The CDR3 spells CSARDQFGQGPNTEAFF. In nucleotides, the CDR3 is TGCAGTGCTAGAGATCAATTCGGCCAGGGGCCGAACACTGAAGCTTTCTTT.

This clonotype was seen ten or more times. The CDR3 protein is CSAGKGNTQYF. CDR3 DNA sequence: TGCAGTGCTGGGAAGGGAAATACGCAGTATTTT. The chain has TRBV20-1 and TRBJ2-3; D is undetermined. Trimming removed 5 bases from V and 7 bases from J, with 10 bases in between. The CDR3 has 11 amino acids. Per germline, CDR1 DFQATT and CDR2 SNEGSKA (reference sequence).

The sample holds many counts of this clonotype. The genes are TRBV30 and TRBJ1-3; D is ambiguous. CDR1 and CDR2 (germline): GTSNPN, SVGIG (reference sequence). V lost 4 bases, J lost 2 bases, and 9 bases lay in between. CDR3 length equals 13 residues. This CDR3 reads CAWKKGAGNTIYF. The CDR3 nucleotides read TGTGCCTGGAAAAAGGGTGCTGGAAACACCATATATTTT.

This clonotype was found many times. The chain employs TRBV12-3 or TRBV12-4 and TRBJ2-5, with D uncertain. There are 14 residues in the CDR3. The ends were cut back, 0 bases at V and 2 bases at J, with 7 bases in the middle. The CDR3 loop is CASSLAPKQETQYF. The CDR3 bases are TGTGCCAGCAGTTTAGCGCCAAAGCAAGAGACCCAGTACTTC.

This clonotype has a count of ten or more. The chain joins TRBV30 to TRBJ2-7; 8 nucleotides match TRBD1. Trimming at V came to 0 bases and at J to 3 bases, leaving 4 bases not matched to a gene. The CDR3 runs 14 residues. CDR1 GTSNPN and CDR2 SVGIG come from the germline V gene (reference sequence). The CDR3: CAWSVGDRGYEQYF. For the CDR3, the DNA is TGTGCCTGGAGTGTGGGTGACAGGGGCTACGAGCAGTACTTC. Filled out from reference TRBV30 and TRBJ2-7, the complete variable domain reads SQTIHQWPATLVQPVGSPLSLECTVEGTSNPNLYWYRQAAGRGLQLLFYSVGIGQISSEVPQNLSASRPQDRQFILSSKKLLLSDSGFYLCAWSVGDRGYEQYFGPGTRLTVT.

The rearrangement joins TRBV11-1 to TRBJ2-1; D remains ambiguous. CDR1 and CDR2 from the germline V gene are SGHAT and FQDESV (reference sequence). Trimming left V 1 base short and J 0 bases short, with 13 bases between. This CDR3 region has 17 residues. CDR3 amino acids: CASSLERTVSSYNEQFF. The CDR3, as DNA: TGTGCCAGCAGCTTAGAACGGACGGTATCCTCCTACAATGAGCAGTTCTTC.